The 14 T cell receptor beta chains listed next were all sequenced from one sample in a study of blood T cell repertoires in COVID-19. The method was immunoSEQ multiplex PCR; TCRdb's version includes in-frame clones alone and lacks a portion of them. The table has roughly 230,000 clones, around 90% seen once. Material for sequencing was peripheral blood. The receptor set was obtained from a man in his sixties or seventies with acute or convalescent COVID-19.

This clone was detected only once. This chain connects TRBV5-1 to TRBJ2-7; 8 nucleotides line up with TRBD2. Per germline, CDR1 SGHRS and CDR2 YFSETQ. V was pared by 1 base and J by 1 base, with 7 bases of the junction left unmatched. The CDR3 runs 16 residues. CDR3 bases: TGCGCCAGCAGCTTGATCACGGGGGGGCGTTCCTACGAGCAGTACTTC. Its protein is CASSLITGGRSYEQYF.

The chain combines TRBV6-2 or TRBV6-3 with TRBJ2-5, with D perhaps TRBD2 (6 bases). V was shortened by 4 bases and J by 5 bases, with 17 bases between the two germline ends. This CDR3 region has 15 residues. Germline CDR1 and CDR2: MNHEY and SVGEGT. CDR3 in DNA: TGTGCCAGCAGTTCCCTGACTAGGGCAGGGGAGACCCAGTACTTC. Its translation is CASSSLTRAGETQYF.

The V gene is TRBV9, the J gene TRBJ2-5, with TRBD2 identical over 7 bases. Germline V gene sequence: CDR1 SGDLS, CDR2 YYNGEE. The CDR3 consists of 14 residues. The junction had 6 bases not matched to a gene; V was cut back by 0 bases and J by 7 bases. The DNA of the CDR3 is TGTGCCAGCAGCGTAGGGGGGAGGGATGGGACCCAGTACTTC. This translates into CASSVGGRDGTQYF.

J is TRBJ2-2 and V is TRBV6-5; TRBD2 might be the D (6 bases). Germline V CDR1 and CDR2: MNHEY, SVGAGI. The CDR3 sequence is 13 residues long. The V gene lost 8 bases and the J gene lost 4 bases, with 11 bases spanning the gap. CDR3 in DNA: TGTGCCAGCCGGGAGAGGGGCACCGGGGAGCTGTTTTTT. The encoded protein is CASRERGTGELFF.

V and J are TRBV7-6 and TRBJ2-2; 10 bases align to TRBD2. CDR1 SGHVS and CDR2 FNYEAQ come from the germline V gene. The CDR3 totals 17 residues. V shed 5 bases and J 8 bases; nucleotides not matched to a gene: 14. As DNA, the CDR3 is TGTGCCAGCAGCAGCAGGACTAGCGGTTTTCGGGCGGGGGAGCTGTTTTTT. Translated, it gives CASSSRTSGFRAGELFF.

V gene TRBV21-1 combines with J gene TRBJ2-1; the table assigns TRBD2, which was not confirmed against the DNA. TRBV21-1 is an annotated pseudogene. The CDR3 runs 14 residues. The chain's CDR3 is CASRSYEVIHEQFF. Here the CDR3 DNA reads TGTGCCAGCCGGTCCTATGAGGTTATCCATGAGCAGTTCTTC.

This clone appeared once. The gene calls are TRBV5-8 and TRBJ2-1; 8 bases are a match to TRBD2. This CDR3 contains 14 residues. The trim removed 7 bases at V and 1 base at J, leaving 4 bases unmatched. In germline, CDR1 is SGHTS, CDR2 YDEGEE. CDR3: CASRGGASYNEQFF. The CDR3 DNA sequence: TGTGCCAGCCGGGGGGGGGCTTCCTACAATGAGCAGTTCTTC.

The CDR3 sequence is CASSLVGGLVFNEQFF. DNA for the CDR3: TGTGCCAGCAGCTTAGTCGGGGGACTAGTATTTAATGAGCAGTTCTTC. The chain links TRBV7-9 to TRBJ2-1; 8 bases match TRBD2. The junction had 9 bases not matched to a gene; V was cut back by 1 base and J by 7 bases. Germline assignment: CDR1 SEHNR and CDR2 FQNEAQ (reference sequence). CDR3 length: 16 residues.

V usage is TRBV19 and J usage is TRBJ2-5; TRBD2 agrees at 7 bases. Germline V gives CDR1 LNHDA, CDR2 SQIVND (reference sequence). The CDR3 runs to 16 residues. After removal of 2 bases from V and 5 bases from J, the junction contained 11 bases not matched to a gene. DNA of the CDR3: TGTGCCAGTAGTATATCCCCTGCGGGAGCGGCGGAGACCCAGTACTTC. Translating gives CASSISPAGAAETQYF.

The CDR3 region is CASSYRTGGINQPQHF. The CDR3 coding sequence is TGTGCCAGCAGTTACCGGACAGGGGGAATCAATCAGCCCCAGCATTTT. This rearrangement joins TRBV6-5 to TRBJ1-5; 10 nucleotides match TRBD1. The CDR3 length is 16 residues. With V trimmed by 2 bases and J by 3 bases, 4 bases remained unmatched. From germline, CDR1 is MNHEY and CDR2 SVGAGI.

The rearrangement uses TRBV4-3 and TRBJ2-3; 11 bases align to TRBD2. Per germline, CDR1 LGHNA and CDR2 YSLEER. Unmatched junction bases numbered 12, after V lost 2 bases and J lost 2 bases. This CDR3 is built from 19 residues. The CDR3 spells CASSQSLGGLAVATDTQYF. CDR3 coding DNA: TGCGCCAGCAGCCAAAGCCTGGGGGGACTAGCGGTAGCCACAGATACGCAGTATTTT.

V usage is TRBV19 and J usage is TRBJ2-1, with TRBD1 as a possible D gene (6 bases). Germline-derived CDR1 and CDR2 are LNHDA and SQIVND (reference sequence). Trimming took off 6 bases at V and 9 bases at J, with 12 bases between the two ends. The CDR3 totals 12 residues. The CDR3 DNA is TGTGCCAGTAGAATGGGGGCCGGTGAGCAGTTCTTC. Translating gives CASRMGAGEQFF.

The chain carries TRBV5-1 and TRBJ1-5; D gene ambiguous. CDR1 and CDR2 from the germline V gene are SGHRS and YFSETQ. The V gene lost 4 bases and the J gene lost 0 bases, with 14 bases spanning the gap. CDR3 length equals 16 residues. The CDR3 sequence is CASSAGVEPSNQPQHF. CDR3 nucleotides: TGCGCCAGCAGCGCCGGGGTCGAACCTAGCAATCAGCCCCAGCATTTT.

The chain is built from TRBV7-6 and TRBJ2-7, with a tentative D call TRBD2 (5 bases). CDR1 is SGHVS, CDR2 FNYEAQ, per germline. The CDR3 is 15 amino acids. The V end was cut by 5 bases, the J end by 2 bases, with 16 bases between. The CDR3 nucleotides read TGTGCCAGCAGCCTCCGAGAGGGTACGACCTACGAGCAGTACTTC. Its protein product is CASSLREGTTYEQYF.